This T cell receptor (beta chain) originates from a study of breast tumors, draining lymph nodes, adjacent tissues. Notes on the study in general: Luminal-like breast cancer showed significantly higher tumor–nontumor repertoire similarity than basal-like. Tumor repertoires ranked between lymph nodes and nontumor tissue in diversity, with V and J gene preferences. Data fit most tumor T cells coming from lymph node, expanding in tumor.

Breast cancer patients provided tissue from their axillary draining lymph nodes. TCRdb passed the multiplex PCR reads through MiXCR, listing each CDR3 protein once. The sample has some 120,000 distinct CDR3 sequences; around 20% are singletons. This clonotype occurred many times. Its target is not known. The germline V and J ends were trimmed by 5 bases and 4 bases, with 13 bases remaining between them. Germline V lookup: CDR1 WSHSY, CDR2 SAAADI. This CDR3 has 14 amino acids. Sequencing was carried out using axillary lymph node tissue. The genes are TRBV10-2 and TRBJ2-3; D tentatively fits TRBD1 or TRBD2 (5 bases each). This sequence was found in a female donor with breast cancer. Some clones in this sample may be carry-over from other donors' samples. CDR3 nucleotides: TGCGCCAGCAGTCAACTGGGGGTCGCAGATACGCAGTATTTT. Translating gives CASSQLGVADTQYF.